The 20 T cell receptor beta chains given below trace back to one sample, sequenced in a study of cytomegalovirus exposure and HLA in healthy donors. It was with 60 Vbeta and 13 Jbeta primers that the PCR ran. Here immunoSEQ multiplex PCR was the method, and the copy in TCRdb shows in-frame clones only, minus some. The profile covers 100,000 to 150,000 clones, with around 80% appearing a single time and under 3% taken by the ten largest. Material for sequencing was PBMCs. These receptors came from a woman between 18 and 29 years old in good health and CMV-seropositive.

This rearrangement joins TRBV4-1 to TRBJ1-2; tentative D call: TRBD1 (6 bases). Germline V CDR1 and CDR2: MGHRA, YSYEKL. The CDR3 consists of 15 residues. V lost 3 bases to trimming and J lost 6 bases, with 17 bases between them. The CDR3 DNA sequence: TGCGCCAGCAGCCAGGCCCCGGGGGGCGGAAATGGCTACACCTTC. It specifies CASSQAPGGGNGYTF.

The chain joins TRBV19 to TRBJ2-1, with 8 positions matching TRBD2. V was clipped by 6 bases and J by 4 bases; unmatched bases: 2. CDR1 and CDR2 (germline): LNHDA, SQIVND (reference sequence). CDR3 length equals 13 residues. CDR3 bases: TGTGCCAGTAGAGGACTAGCTTACAATGAGCAGTTCTTC. Its protein product is CASRGLAYNEQFF.

This clone occurred once. The chain links TRBV27 to TRBJ2-1; 13 nucleotides agree with TRBD2. The junction had 2 bases not matched to a gene; V was cut back by 5 bases and J by 1 base. The CDR3 is made up of 16 amino acids. From germline, CDR1 is MNHEY and CDR2 SMNVEV (reference sequence). CDR3 protein: CASSPTSGGSYNEQFF. CDR3 nucleotides: TGTGCCAGCAGTCCGACTAGCGGGGGGTCCTACAATGAGCAGTTCTTC.

The genes are TRBV5-1 and TRBJ1-6; 7 nucleotides match TRBD1. The CDR3 runs to 17 residues. The germline CDR1 and CDR2 sequences are SGHRS and YFSETQ. The V and J ends lost 4 bases and 10 bases, in that order; junction bases with no gene match: 17. The CDR3 protein is CASSPSSTGPFRSPLHF. DNA for the CDR3: TGCGCCAGCAGCCCCTCCTCGACAGGGCCCTTTAGATCACCCCTCCACTTT.

V usage is TRBV6-5 and J usage is TRBJ1-1; D may be TRBD1 (6 bases). The CDR3 sequence is 14 residues long. With 0 bases removed from V and 7 bases from J, the gap between germline ends came to 12 bases. Germline loops: CDR1 MNHEY, CDR2 SVGAGI. CDR3 sequence (DNA): TGTGCCAGCAGTTACTCACAGGGTCGGGATGAAGCTTTCTTT. Its translation: CASSYSQGRDEAFF.

The chain joins TRBV2 to TRBJ1-2, with 7 bases fitting TRBD1. The J segment lost 8 bases and the V segment lost 4 bases, leaving 10 bases of the junction unmatched. The CDR3 has 14 amino acids. CDR1 SNHLY and CDR2 FYNNEI come from the germline V gene. The CDR3 protein is CASSGQTGLAGYTF. The CDR3 DNA reads TGTGCCAGCAGTGGACAGACAGGGTTAGCGGGCTACACCTTC.

This rearrangement joins TRBV7-6 to TRBJ1-1; 11 bases match TRBD1. The ends lost 5 bases at V and 4 bases at J; junction bases unmatched: 3. Germline V CDR1 and CDR2: SGHVS, FNYEAQ. The CDR3 is 14 amino acids. This CDR3 is CASSPGTGGTEAFF. DNA of the CDR3: TGTGCCAGCAGCCCAGGGACAGGGGGCACTGAAGCTTTCTTT.

The chain links TRBV6-5 to TRBJ1-1, with D hard to call. V was shortened by 10 bases and J by 3 bases, with 12 bases between the two germline ends. Germline V CDR1 and CDR2: MNHEY, SVGAGI. The CDR3 consists of 12 residues. The CDR3 loop is CAIGGPYTEAFF. The CDR3 bases are TGTGCCATCGGCGGTCCGTACACTGAAGCTTTCTTT.

CDR3 sequence: CASSILAGVSTDTQYF. The CDR3 DNA sequence: TGTGCCAGCAGCATACTAGCGGGGGTTAGCACAGATACGCAGTATTTT. The chain couples TRBV7-9 to TRBJ2-3; 11 nucleotides agree with TRBD2. The CDR3 is 16 amino acids. V shed 5 bases and J 0 bases; nucleotides not matched to a gene: 4. Germline CDR1 reads SEHNR; CDR2 reads FQNEAQ (reference sequence).

This clone has more than one count but fewer than ten. V is TRBV25-1 and J is TRBJ2-1, with D possibly matching TRBD1 (6 bases). Germline CDR1 is MGHDK and CDR2 is SYGVNS. This CDR3 has 11 residues. V shed 7 bases and J shed 10 bases, with 11 bases lying between them. The CDR3 nucleotides are TGTGCCAGCACAGGGGCGTGGGAGCAGTTCTTC. Amino acids: CASTGAWEQFF.

The chain links TRBV5-1 to TRBJ1-2; 7 nucleotides match TRBD1. The germline gives CDR1 SGHRS, CDR2 YFSETQ. The CDR3 loop spans 14 amino acids. Unmatched junction bases numbered 6, after V lost 3 bases and J lost 4 bases. CDR3 nucleotides: TGCGCCAGCAGCTCCCAAACAGGGGCCTATGGCTACACCTTC. The encoded protein is CASSSQTGAYGYTF.

J is TRBJ1-2 and V is TRBV18; D gene unclear. CDR1 and CDR2 (germline): KGHSH, LQKENI. V lost 3 bases to trimming and J lost 4 bases, with 6 bases between them. This CDR3 region has 12 residues. The CDR3 spells CASSPGVYGYTF. In nucleotides, the CDR3 is TGTGCCAGCTCACCCGGGGTCTATGGCTACACCTTC.

Details on this clone: Other DNA sequences within the sample encode an identical CDR3. J is TRBJ1-5 and V is TRBV7-2; D gene uncertain. Germline V gene sequence: CDR1 SGHTA, CDR2 FQGNSA. The germline V and J ends were trimmed by 1 base and 0 bases, with 7 bases remaining between them. This CDR3 has 15 amino acids. The CDR3 coding sequence is TGTGCCAGCAGCTTAGAGCGCTATAGCAATCAGCCCCAGCATTTT. Its protein product is CASSLERYSNQPQHF. Using reference TRBV7-2 and TRBJ1-5 for the parts outside the CDR3, the full variable domain is GAGVSQSPSNKVTEKGKDVELRCDPISGHTALYWYRQSLGQGLEFLIYFQGNSAPDKSGLPSDRFSAERTGGSVSTLTIQRTQQEDSAVYLCASSLERYSNQPQHFGDGTRLSIL.

This chain joins TRBV6-6 and TRBJ2-3, with 12 bases identical to TRBD1. Losses at the gene ends were 5 bases for V and 4 bases for J; bases not matched to a gene: 4. Germline V gene lookup returns CDR1 MNHNY and CDR2 SVGAGI (reference sequence). CDR3 length: 15 amino acids. The CDR3: CASSHGTGGPDTQYF. The DNA of the CDR3 is TGTGCCAGCAGTCACGGGACAGGGGGCCCAGATACGCAGTATTTT.

The gene calls are TRBV11-1 and TRBJ2-5; 8 bases fit TRBD2. The length of the CDR3 is 15 residues. Germline V gives CDR1 SGHAT, CDR2 FQDESV (reference sequence). The trim removed 4 bases at V and 2 bases at J, leaving 6 bases unmatched. The CDR3 spells CASSSFSGNQETQYF. The CDR3 bases are TGTGCCAGCAGCTCGTTTAGCGGGAATCAAGAGACCCAGTACTTC.

The chain employs TRBV7-9 and TRBJ2-3, with 11 nucleotides matching TRBD2. CDR1 and CDR2 (germline): SEHNR, FQNEAQ (reference sequence). V was clipped by 6 bases and J by 5 bases; unmatched bases: 10. CDR3 length: 16 amino acids. DNA for the CDR3: TGTGCCAGCAGTCGAAGTACTAGCGGGGGTATAGATACGCAGTATTTT. Protein product: CASSRSTSGGIDTQYF.

This sequence joins TRBV5-5 and TRBJ2-6; 8 nucleotides match TRBD1. V was clipped by 5 bases and J by 4 bases; unmatched bases: 14. Germline lookup yields CDR1 SGHKS and CDR2 YYEKEE (reference sequence). The length of the CDR3 is 18 residues. CDR3 DNA sequence: TGTGCCAGCAGTTGGGGTAGGCAGGGGGCTACGGGGGCCAACGTCCTGACTTTC. This sequence encodes CASSWGRQGATGANVLTF.

The chain employs TRBV6-1 and TRBJ1-5, with D possibly matching TRBD1 (5 bases). V shed 8 bases and J shed 3 bases, with 11 bases lying between them. This CDR3 has 13 amino acids. CDR1 MNHNS and CDR2 SASEGT come from the germline V gene. This CDR3 reads CASEQAFNQPQHF. DNA for the CDR3: TGTGCCAGCGAACAGGCCTTCAATCAGCCCCAGCATTTT.

V is TRBV25-1 and J is TRBJ2-6; D gene uncertain. The CDR3 sequence is 13 residues long. Looked up from germline, CDR1 is MGHDK and CDR2 is SYGVNS. V was cut by 7 bases and J by 4 bases, with 8 bases left in between. The CDR3 loop is CASTRSGANVLTF. The CDR3 DNA sequence: TGTGCCAGCACCCGGTCGGGGGCCAACGTCCTGACTTTC. The full variable domain, with the rest looked up from reference TRBV25-1 and TRBJ2-6, is EADIYQTPRYLVIGTGKKITLECSQTMGHDKMYWYQQDPGMELHLIHYSYGVNSTEKGDLSSESTVSRIRTEHFPLTLESARPSHTSQYLCASTRSGANVLTFGAGSRLTVL.

The chain has TRBV25-1 and TRBJ2-7; 8 positions agree with TRBD2. The CDR3 has 14 amino acids. J lost 3 bases, V lost 7 bases, and 8 bases had no gene match. From germline, CDR1 is MGHDK and CDR2 SYGVNS. CDR3 in amino acids: CASTGGEQYYEQYF. The DNA for the CDR3 is TGTGCCAGCACCGGGGGGGAGCAATACTACGAGCAGTACTTC.